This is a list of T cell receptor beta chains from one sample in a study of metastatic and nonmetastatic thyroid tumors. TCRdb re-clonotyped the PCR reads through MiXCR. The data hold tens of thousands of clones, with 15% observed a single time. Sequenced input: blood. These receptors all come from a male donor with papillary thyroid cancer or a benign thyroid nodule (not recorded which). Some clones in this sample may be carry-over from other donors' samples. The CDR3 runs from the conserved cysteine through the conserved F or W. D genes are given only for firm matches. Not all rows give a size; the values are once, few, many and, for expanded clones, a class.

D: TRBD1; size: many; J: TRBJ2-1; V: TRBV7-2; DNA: TGTGCCAGCAGCCCTGGGACAGCTGAACCGCGGTTCTTC; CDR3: CASSPGTAEPRFF
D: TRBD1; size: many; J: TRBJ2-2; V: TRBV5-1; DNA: TGCGCCAGCAGTCAAATGGCTACGGGACAGGGGAACACCGGGGAGCTGTTTTTT; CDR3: CASSQMATGQGNTGELFF
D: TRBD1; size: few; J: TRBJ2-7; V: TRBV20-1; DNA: TGCAGTGCTAGAGATCAAACAGGGGACCACGAGCAGTACTTC; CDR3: CSARDQTGDHEQYF
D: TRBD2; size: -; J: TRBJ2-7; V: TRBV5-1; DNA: TGCGCCAGCAGCTTGATTGGCGGGAGCTCCTACGAGCAGTACTTC; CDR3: CASSLIGGSSYEQYF
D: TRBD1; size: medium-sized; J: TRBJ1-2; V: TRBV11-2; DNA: TGTGCCAGCAGGATGACAGGGGCCCTAGGAGGTGGCTACACCTTC; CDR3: CASRMTGALGGGYTF
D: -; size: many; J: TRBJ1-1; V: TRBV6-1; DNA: TGTGCCAGCAGTGAATGGGCTGAAGCTTTCTTT; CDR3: CASSEWAEAFF
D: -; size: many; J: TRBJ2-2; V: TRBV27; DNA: TGTGCCAGCGGGGCACTAGACAACACCGGGGAGCTGTTTTTT; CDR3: CASGALDNTGELFF
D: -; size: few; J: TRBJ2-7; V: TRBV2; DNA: TGTGCCAGCAGCCCCGGGAGTCCGGCTACGAAGCAGTACTTC; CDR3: CASSPGSPATKQYF
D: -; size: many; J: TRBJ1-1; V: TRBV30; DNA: TGTGCCTGGAGTAAGCTAATGAACACTGAAGCTTTCTTT; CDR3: CAWSKLMNTEAFF
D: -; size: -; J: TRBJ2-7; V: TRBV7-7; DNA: TGTGCTAGCATCCGAAACCCAGGGTACGAGCAGTACTTC; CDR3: CASIRNPGYEQYF
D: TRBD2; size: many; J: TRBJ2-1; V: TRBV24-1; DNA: TGTGCCACCAGTGACCCAGGACTAGCGAGATACAATGAGCAGTTCTTC; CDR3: CATSDPGLARYNEQFF
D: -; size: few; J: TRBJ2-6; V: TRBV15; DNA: TGTGCCACCAGCAGAGTGAGCTCTGGGGCCAACGTCCTGACTTTC; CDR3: CATSRVSSGANVLTF
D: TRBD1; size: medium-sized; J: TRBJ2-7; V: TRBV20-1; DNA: TGCAGTGCCAGTGATAACCGGGACAGGGGGGGCTTCGAGCAGTACTTC; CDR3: CSASDNRDRGGFEQYF
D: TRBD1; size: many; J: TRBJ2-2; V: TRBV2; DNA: TGTGCCAGCAGGGGGCCGGGGACAGCCGTCGCGAACACCGGGGAGCTGTTTTTT; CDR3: CASRGPGTAVANTGELFF
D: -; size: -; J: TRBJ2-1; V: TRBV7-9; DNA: TGTGCCAGCACCATCGATTCGGGGAATGAGCATTTCTTC; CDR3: CASTIDSGNEHFF
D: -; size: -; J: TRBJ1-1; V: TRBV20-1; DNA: TGCAGTGCTAGAGATCCCAACAGGGACACTGAAGCTTTCTTT; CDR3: CSARDPNRDTEAFF
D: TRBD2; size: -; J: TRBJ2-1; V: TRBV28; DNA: TGTGCCGTGACTAGCGGGATCTCCTCCTACAATGAGCAGTTCTTC; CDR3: CAVTSGISSYNEQFF
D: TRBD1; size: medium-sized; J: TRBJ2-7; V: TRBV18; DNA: TGTGCCAGCTCACCACCCCGCGGCTCAGAGGGGGCCTCCTACGAGCAGTACTTC; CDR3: CASSPPRGSEGASYEQYF
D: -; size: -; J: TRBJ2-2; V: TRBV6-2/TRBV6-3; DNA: TGTGCCAGCAGTGCTGGAAAGGGGGCCGGGGAGCTGTTTTTT; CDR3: CASSAGKGAGELFF
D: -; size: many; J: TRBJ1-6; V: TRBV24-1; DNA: TGTGCCCCAAAGTATTCACCCCTCCACTTT; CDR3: CAPKYSPLHF
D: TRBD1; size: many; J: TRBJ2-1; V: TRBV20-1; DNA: TGCAGTGCTAGAGAGGGTGGGACAGCAAAAACCTACAATGAGCAGTTCTTC; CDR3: CSAREGGTAKTYNEQFF
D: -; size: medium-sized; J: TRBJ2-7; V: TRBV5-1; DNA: TGCGCCAGCAGCTTGGACCCCGGTATCTCCTACGAGCAGTACTTC; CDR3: CASSLDPGISYEQYF
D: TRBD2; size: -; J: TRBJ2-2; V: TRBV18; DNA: TGTGCCAGCTCACCGGCTGGACTAGCGGGCTCGAACACCGGGGAGCTGTTTTTT; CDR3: CASSPAGLAGSNTGELFF
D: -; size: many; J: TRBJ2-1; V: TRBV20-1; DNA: TGCAGTGCTGGCAGGCATGAGCAGTTCTTC; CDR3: CSAGRHEQFF
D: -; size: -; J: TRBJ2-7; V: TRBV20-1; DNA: TGCAGTGCTAGGGGGAGACGGGATTACGAGCAGTACTTC; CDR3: CSARGRRDYEQYF
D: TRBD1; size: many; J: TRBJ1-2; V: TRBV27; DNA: TGTGCCAGCAGTATCGGACAGGGAATTGACTATGGCTACACCTTC; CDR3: CASSIGQGIDYGYTF
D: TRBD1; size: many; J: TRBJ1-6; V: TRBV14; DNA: TGTGCCAGCAGCCAAGGGGACAGGGGAGGTTCACCCCTCCACTTT; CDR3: CASSQGDRGGSPLHF
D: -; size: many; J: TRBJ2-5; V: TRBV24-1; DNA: TGTGCCACCAGTGATTTAAGTGAGACCCAGTACTTC; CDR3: CATSDLSETQYF
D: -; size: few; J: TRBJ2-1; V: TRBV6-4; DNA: TGTGCCAGCAGTGACTCCCCGGGGATCAATGAGCAGTTCTTC; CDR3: CASSDSPGINEQFF
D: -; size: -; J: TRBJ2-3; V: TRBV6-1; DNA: TGTGCCAGCAGTGGTACAGTTTGCACAGATACGCAGTATTTT; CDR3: CASSGTVCTDTQYF
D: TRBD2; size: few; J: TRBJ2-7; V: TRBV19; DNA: TGTGCCAGTAGCCCGCAGGCGGGAGATTGGTACGAGCAGTACTTC; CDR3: CASSPQAGDWYEQYF
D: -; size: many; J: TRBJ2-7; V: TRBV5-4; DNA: TGTGCCAGCAGCCCACGGGGTGAGGGATCCTCCTACGAGCAGTACTTC; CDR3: CASSPRGEGSSYEQYF
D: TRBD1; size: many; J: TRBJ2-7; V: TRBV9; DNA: TGTGCCAGCAGCGGTGGGCGACAGGGGGTCTACGAGCAGTACTTC; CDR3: CASSGGRQGVYEQYF
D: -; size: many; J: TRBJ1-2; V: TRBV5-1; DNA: TGCGCCAGCAGCTTGGATGGTCCTAACTATGGCTACACCTTC; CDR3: CASSLDGPNYGYTF
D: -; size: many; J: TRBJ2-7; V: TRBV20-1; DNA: TGCAGTGCTAGAGATTGGGTGAAACGCTACGAGCAGTACTTC; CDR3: CSARDWVKRYEQYF
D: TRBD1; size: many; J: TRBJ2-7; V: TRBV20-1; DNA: TGCAGTGCCAAATCCGCCCTAACCGGGACAGGGGATTACGAGCAGTACTTC; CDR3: CSAKSALTGTGDYEQYF
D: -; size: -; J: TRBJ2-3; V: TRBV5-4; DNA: TGTGCCAGCAGCTTGGCCTTCGGTACAACCTATACGCAGTATTTT; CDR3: CASSLAFGTTYTQYF
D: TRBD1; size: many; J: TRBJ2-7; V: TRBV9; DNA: TGTGCCAGCAGCGTAGATGGGGCAGGGGGCGACGAGCAGTACTTC; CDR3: CASSVDGAGGDEQYF
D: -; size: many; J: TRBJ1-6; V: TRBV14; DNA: TGTGCCAGCAGTGTGACAGGATATAATTCACCCCTCCACTTT; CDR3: CASSVTGYNSPLHF
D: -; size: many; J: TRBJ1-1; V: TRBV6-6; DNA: TGTGCCAGCAGTTACTCGAAAGTCCTCCGGGGGAAACTGAACACTGAAGCTTTCTTT; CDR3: CASSYSKVLRGKLNTEAFF
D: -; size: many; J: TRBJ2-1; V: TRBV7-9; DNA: TGTGCCAGCAGGGACTTCTCACTCAATGAGCAGTTCTTC; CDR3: CASRDFSLNEQFF
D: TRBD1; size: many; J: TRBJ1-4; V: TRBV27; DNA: TGTGCCATCATGGACAGGGAAAATGAAAAACTGTTTTTT; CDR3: CAIMDRENEKLFF